The following is a T cell receptor (beta chain) sequence with its context. In the authors' methods: It was from reference gene primer amplification that nucleated cell counts were estimated. Here immunoSEQ multiplex PCR was the method, and the copy in TCRdb shows in-frame clones only, minus some. That table is the source of V, J and clone size, and D and trimming were worked out from the DNA. The table has approximately 280,000 clones, about 88% seen once. The CDR3 is 14 residues long. Per germline, CDR1 SGHTA and CDR2 FQGTGA. The V gene lost 5 bases and the J gene lost 6 bases, with 14 bases spanning the gap. This sample was included in a study of blood T cell repertoires in COVID-19. Study-wide background: Nucleic acid was either cDNA or gDNA, and it came from T cells, B-cell-depleted T cells, or PBMCs.

This TCR was recovered from a woman aged 60-75 years with acute or convalescent COVID-19. The sequenced material came from peripheral blood. The chain is built from TRBV7-3 and TRBJ2-1; no firm D call. The CDR3 bases are TGTGCCAGCAGCCTATATGGGCCCCCCAATGAGCAGTTCTTC. Translation: CASSLYGPPNEQFF.